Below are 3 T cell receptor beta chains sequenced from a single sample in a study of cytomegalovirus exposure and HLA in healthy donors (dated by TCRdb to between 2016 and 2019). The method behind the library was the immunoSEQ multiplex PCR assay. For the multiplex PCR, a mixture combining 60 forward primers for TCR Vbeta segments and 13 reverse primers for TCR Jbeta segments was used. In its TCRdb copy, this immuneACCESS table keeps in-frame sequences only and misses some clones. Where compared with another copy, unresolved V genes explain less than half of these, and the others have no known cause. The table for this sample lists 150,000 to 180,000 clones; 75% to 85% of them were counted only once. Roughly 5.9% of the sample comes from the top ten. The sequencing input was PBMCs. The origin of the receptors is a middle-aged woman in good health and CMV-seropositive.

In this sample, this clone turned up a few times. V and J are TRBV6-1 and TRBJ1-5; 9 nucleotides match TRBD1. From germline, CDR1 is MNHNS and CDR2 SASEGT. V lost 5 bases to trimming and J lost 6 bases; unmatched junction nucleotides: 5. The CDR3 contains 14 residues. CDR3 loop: CASSLQGASQPQHF. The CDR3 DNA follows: TGTGCCAGCAGTCTACAGGGGGCGAGTCAGCCCCAGCATTTT.

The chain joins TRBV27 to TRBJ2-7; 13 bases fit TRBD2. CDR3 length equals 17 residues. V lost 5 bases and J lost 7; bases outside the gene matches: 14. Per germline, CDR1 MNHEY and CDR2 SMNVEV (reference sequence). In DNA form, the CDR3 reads TGTGCCAGCAGTGCCTTGACTAGCGGGAGGACGGGATGGGAGCAGTACTTC. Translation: CASSALTSGRTGWEQYF.

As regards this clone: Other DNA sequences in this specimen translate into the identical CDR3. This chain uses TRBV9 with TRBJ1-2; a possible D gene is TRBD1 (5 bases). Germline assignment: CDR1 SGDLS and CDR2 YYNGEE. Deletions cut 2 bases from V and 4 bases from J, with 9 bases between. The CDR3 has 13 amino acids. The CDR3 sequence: CASSVGQGYGYTF. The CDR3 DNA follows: TGTGCCAGCAGCGTCGGGCAGGGCTATGGCTACACCTTC.